This entry describes one TCR beta chain. Its cognate antigen is unknown. Sequenced by immunoSEQ multiplex PCR; TCRdb stores in-frame clones only, minus some. Found here are approximately 64,000 clones, 84% of them singletons; the top ten hold about 8.2%. This record belongs to a study of a mutant IDH1 vaccine in newly diagnosed glioma. Study details: Across weeks 1, 3, 5, 7, 11, 15, 19 and 23, patients received a vaccination each time, eight in all. The start of vaccination came 4-6 weeks after radiotherapy alone, or with temozolomide cycles. Before enrollment, the patients had been treated with radiotherapy alone, temozolomide alone, or both together. Most of them had received both.

Sample time point: week 11, during vaccination. The investigators gave 300 ug of mutant IDH1 20-mer peptide in each vaccine dose, together with topical imiquimod. Study-level findings and limits: Vaccination induced immune responses in around 95% of patients.

Sequencing used PBMCs, obtained from a glioma patient whose treatment included an IDH1 peptide vaccine. The receptor's source is a woman in her forties or fifties with glioma.

CDR3 in amino acids: CASNWPGGETQYF. The CDR3 nucleotides are TGCGCCAGCAACTGGCCCGGGGGAGAAACGCAGTATTTT. The V call is TRBV5-1, the J call TRBJ2-3, with a tentative D call TRBD2 (6 bases). CDR1 and CDR2 (germline): SGHRS, YFSETQ. The V gene lost 6 bases and the J gene lost 9 bases, with 17 bases spanning the gap. The CDR3 consists of 13 residues.